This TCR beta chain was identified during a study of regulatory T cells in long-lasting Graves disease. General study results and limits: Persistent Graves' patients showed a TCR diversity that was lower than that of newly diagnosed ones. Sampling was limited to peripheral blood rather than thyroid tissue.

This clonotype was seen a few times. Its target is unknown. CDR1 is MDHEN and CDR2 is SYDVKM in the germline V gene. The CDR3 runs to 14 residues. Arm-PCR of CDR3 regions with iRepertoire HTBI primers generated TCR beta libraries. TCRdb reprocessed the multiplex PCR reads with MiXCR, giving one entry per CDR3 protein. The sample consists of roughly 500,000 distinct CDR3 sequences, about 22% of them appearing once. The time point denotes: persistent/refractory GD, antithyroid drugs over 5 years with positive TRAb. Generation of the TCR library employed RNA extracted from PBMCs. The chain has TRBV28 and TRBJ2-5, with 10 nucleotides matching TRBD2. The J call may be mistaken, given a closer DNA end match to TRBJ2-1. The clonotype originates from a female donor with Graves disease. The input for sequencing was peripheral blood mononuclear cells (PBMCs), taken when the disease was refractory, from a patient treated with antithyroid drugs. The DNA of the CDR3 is TGTGCCAGCTCCCTAGCGGGGGTTTACAATGAGCAGTTCTTC. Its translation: CASSLAGVYNEQFF.